This T cell receptor beta chain comes out of a study of T cells in Graves' hyperthyroidism and ophthalmopathy. In this sample, this clonotype turned up a few times. Amplification yielded TCR beta CDR3 regions, with RNA transcripts as the source. Using the HTBI primer set, a first-round RT-PCR was run on the TCR CDR3. TCRdb re-called the multiplex PCR reads through MiXCR, storing one row per CDR3 protein. The table records about 330,000 distinct CDR3 sequences, around 15% of them present only once. The CDR3 is made up of 13 amino acids. V shed 3 bases, J shed 3 bases, and the junction held 1 base outside the gene matches. From germline, CDR1 is DFQATT and CDR2 SNEGSKA (reference sequence).

Sequenced sample: blood. This receptor was taken from a woman aged 35 to 49 with Graves' ophthalmopathy. The chain joins TRBV20-1 to TRBJ2-1, with 8 positions matching TRBD1. The CDR3 DNA follows: TGCAGTGCTAGGACAGGGGACTACAATGAGCAGTTCTTC. Translated, it gives CSARTGDYNEQFF.